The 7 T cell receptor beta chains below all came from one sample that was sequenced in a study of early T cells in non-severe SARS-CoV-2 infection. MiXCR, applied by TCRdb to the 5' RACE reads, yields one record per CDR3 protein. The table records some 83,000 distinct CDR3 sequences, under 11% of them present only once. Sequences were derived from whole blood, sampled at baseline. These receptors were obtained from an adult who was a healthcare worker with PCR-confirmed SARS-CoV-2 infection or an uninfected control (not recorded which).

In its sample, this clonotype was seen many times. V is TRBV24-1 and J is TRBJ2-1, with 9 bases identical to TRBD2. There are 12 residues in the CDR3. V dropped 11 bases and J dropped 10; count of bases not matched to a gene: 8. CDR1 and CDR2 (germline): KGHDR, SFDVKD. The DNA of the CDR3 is TGTGCCAGCGGGGGACTAGCCGGGGAGCAGTTCTTC. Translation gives CASGGLAGEQFF.

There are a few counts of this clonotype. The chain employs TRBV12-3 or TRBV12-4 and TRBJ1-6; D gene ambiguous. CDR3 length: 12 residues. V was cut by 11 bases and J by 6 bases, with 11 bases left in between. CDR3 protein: CAAGRANSPLHF. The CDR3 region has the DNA TGTGCCGCCGGTCGGGCTAATTCACCCCTCCACTTT.

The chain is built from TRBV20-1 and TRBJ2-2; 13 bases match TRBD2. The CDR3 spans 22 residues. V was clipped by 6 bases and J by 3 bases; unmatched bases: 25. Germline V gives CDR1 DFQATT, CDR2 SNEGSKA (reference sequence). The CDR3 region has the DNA TGCAGTGCCCCTCGACCCCCAGGGGTAGGCACTAGCGGGAGGGTAGACACCGGGGAGCTGTTTTTT. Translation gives CSAPRPPGVGTSGRVDTGELFF.

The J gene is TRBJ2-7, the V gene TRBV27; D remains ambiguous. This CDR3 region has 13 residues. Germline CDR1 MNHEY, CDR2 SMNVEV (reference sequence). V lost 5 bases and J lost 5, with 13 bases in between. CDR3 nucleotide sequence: TGTGCCAGCAGTCCCCACCGTGGAGACGAGCAGTACTTC. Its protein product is CASSPHRGDEQYF.

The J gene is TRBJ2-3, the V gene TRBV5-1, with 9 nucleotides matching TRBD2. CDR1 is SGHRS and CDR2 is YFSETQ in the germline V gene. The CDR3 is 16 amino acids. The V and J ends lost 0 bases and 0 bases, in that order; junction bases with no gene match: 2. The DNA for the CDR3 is TGCGCCAGCAGCTTGGAGCTAGCGGGAAGCACAGATACGCAGTATTTT. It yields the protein CASSLELAGSTDTQYF.

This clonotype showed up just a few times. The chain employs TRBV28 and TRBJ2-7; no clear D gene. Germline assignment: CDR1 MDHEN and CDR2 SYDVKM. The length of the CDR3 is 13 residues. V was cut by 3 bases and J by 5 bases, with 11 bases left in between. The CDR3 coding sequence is TGTGCCAGCAGTTTTGACCAACCTCACGAGCAGTACTTC. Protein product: CASSFDQPHEQYF.

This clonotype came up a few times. The CDR3 region is CASSSLDRGNTGELFF. The CDR3 region has the DNA TGTGCCAGCAGCTCCCTGGACAGGGGGAACACCGGGGAGCTGTTTTTT. The chain has TRBV5-4 and TRBJ2-2; the match to TRBD1 covers 9 bases. With V trimmed by 3 bases and J by 1 base, 4 bases remained unmatched. CDR1 and CDR2 from the germline V gene are SGHNT and YYREEE (reference sequence). This CDR3 is 16 amino acids long.